This paragraph reports one TCR beta chain. V lost 4 bases and J 0 bases, leaving 14 bases between the germline ends. Germline V gives CDR1 SGHNT, CDR2 YYREEE (reference sequence). This CDR3 has 15 amino acids. PCR primers comprised 60 Vbeta and 13 Jbeta primers. Repertoires were generated with immunoSEQ multiplex PCR, while TCRdb's copy carries only in-frame clones and drops some. The sample records about 120,000 clones, about three quarters being singletons. These data belong to a study of cytomegalovirus exposure and HLA in healthy donors. The sequencing sample was made of PBMCs. The sequence was obtained from a young woman in good health and CMV-seropositive. The chain recombines TRBV5-4 with TRBJ2-7, with D possibly TRBD2 on 5 matching bases. CDR3 sequence reads: CASSLERGSSYEQYF. For the CDR3, the DNA is TGTGCCAGCAGCCTCGAGAGAGGGAGCTCCTACGAGCAGTACTTC. Full variable domain (missing parts from reference TRBV5-4 and TRBJ2-7): ETGVTQSPTHLIKTRGQQVTLRCSSQSGHNTVSWYQQALGQGPQFIFQYYREEENGRGNFPPRFSGLQFPNYSSELNVNALELDDSALYLCASSLERGSSYEQYFGPGTRLTVT.